The 8 T cell receptor beta chains in this list originate from one sample, sequenced in a study of regulatory T cells in long-lasting Graves disease. This sample's time point: newly diagnosed GD, antithyroid drugs for less than 3 months. The TCR library used RNA extracted from PBMCs. Researchers made TCR beta libraries by using iRepertoire HTBI primers and running Arm-PCR on CDR3 regions. TCRdb fed the multiplex PCR reads into MiXCR, producing one record per CDR3 protein. The sample has over 450,000 distinct CDR3 sequences; around 12% are singletons. Another study also made use of these data, one on T cells in Graves' hyperthyroidism and ophthalmopathy.

The specimen comprised peripheral blood mononuclear cells (PBMCs), sampled at new diagnosis, from a patient treated with antithyroid drugs. The source of these receptors is a woman under 40 with Graves disease.

This clonotype was recorded at least ten times. The rearrangement uses TRBV11-2 and TRBJ2-3, with unresolved D. The CDR3 spans 13 residues. Trimming shortened V by 1 base and J by 6 bases, and 8 bases separated the two germline ends. Germline values: CDR1 SGHAT, CDR2 FQNNGV. CDR3 loop: CASSLVWLDTQYF. In nucleotides, the CDR3 is TGTGCCAGCAGCTTAGTATGGTTGGATACGCAGTATTTT.

This clonotype was observed a handful of times. This chain uses TRBV3-1 with TRBJ2-2; no reliable D call. V was shortened by 1 base and J by 5 bases, with 8 bases between the two germline ends. Germline CDR1 is LGHDT and CDR2 is YNNKEL (reference sequence). The CDR3 has 14 residues. The chain's CDR3 is CASSQVYGTGELFF. CDR3 bases: TGTGCCAGCAGCCAAGTTTACGGAACCGGGGAGCTGTTTTTT.

This clonotype appeared many times. The chain is built from TRBV13 and TRBJ2-4, with 9 bases that match TRBD1. The CDR3 covers 14 residues. After removal of 4 bases from V and 4 bases from J, the junction contained 2 bases not matched to a gene. Germline V gene lookup returns CDR1 PRHDT and CDR2 FYEKMQ (reference sequence). In nucleotides, the CDR3 is TGTGCCAGCAGCTCGGGACAGGGAAAAAACATTCAGTACTTC. Its translation is CASSSGQGKNIQYF.

V usage is TRBV20-1 and J usage is TRBJ2-2; the match to TRBD2 covers 10 bases. The germline V gene has CDR1 DFQATT and CDR2 SNEGSKA (reference sequence). V shed 8 bases, J shed 7 bases, and the junction held 10 bases outside the gene matches. The CDR3 is made up of 14 amino acids. CDR3 loop: CSSATSGTGGELFF. CDR3 bases: TGCAGTTCAGCTACTAGCGGGACAGGCGGGGAGCTGTTTTTT.

This clonotype was observed at least ten times. This sequence joins TRBV6-1 and TRBJ1-6, with D hard to call. This CDR3 has 16 amino acids. Per germline, CDR1 MNHNS and CDR2 SASEGT. V was trimmed by 6 bases and J by 0 bases, leaving 12 bases between them. The CDR3 sequence: CASRLYSSSYNSPLHF. The CDR3 bases are TGTGCCAGCAGACTATACTCGAGCTCCTATAATTCACCCCTCCACTTT.

V gene TRBV5-1 combines with J gene TRBJ1-6; maybe TRBD1 (6 bases). Trimming left V 0 bases short and J 7 bases short, with 11 bases between. The CDR3 sequence is 15 residues long. Germline loops: CDR1 SGHRS, CDR2 YFSETQ. CDR3 amino acids: CASSLVAGVNSPLHF. In DNA, the CDR3 is TGCGCCAGCAGCTTGGTAGCAGGGGTGAATTCACCCCTCCACTTT.

This clonotype was observed at least ten times. The chain carries TRBV6-2 or TRBV6-3 and TRBJ2-5, with 7 bases aligning to TRBD1. The CDR3 is made up of 15 amino acids. V lost 2 bases to trimming and J lost 5 bases; unmatched junction nucleotides: 8. Germline V lookup: CDR1 MNHEY, CDR2 SVGEGT. The CDR3 DNA follows: TGTGCCAGCAGTTACGATCGACAGGGAATGGAGACCCAGTACTTC. It codes for CASSYDRQGMETQYF.

This clonotype was picked up a small number of times. This chain links TRBV19 with TRBJ2-7, with 8 bases lining up with TRBD2. With V trimmed by 3 bases and J by 2 bases, 3 bases remained unmatched. The V gene's germline CDR1 is LNHDA and CDR2 SQIVND (reference sequence). The CDR3 runs to 14 residues. DNA of the CDR3: TGTGCCAGTAGTATGGGAGCGGGGGCCTACGAGCAGTACTTC. It encodes CASSMGAGAYEQYF.